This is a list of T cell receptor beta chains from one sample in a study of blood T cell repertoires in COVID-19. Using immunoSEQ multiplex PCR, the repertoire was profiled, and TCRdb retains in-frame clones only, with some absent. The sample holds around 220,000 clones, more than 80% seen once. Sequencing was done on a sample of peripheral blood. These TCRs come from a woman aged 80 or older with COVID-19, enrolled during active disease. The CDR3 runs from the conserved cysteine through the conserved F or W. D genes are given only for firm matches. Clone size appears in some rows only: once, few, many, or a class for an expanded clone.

CDR3nt: TGTGCCAGCAGCCTAAGCTGGGACTCAGAAGCTTTCTTT
CDR3aa: CASSLSWDSEAFF
v_gene: TRBV11-1
abundance: .
j_gene: TRBJ1-1
d_gene: .

CDR3nt: TGCGCCAGCAGCGACACCACAGGGACGACTAATGAAAAACTGTTTTTT
CDR3aa: CASSDTTGTTNEKLFF
v_gene: TRBV4-1
abundance: .
j_gene: TRBJ1-4
d_gene: .

CDR3nt: TGTGCCAGCAGCAGGACCGGGACTAGTCTTAATGAGCAGTTCTTC
CDR3aa: CASSRTGTSLNEQFF
v_gene: TRBV3-1/TRBV3-2
abundance: .
j_gene: TRBJ2-1
d_gene: TRBD2

CDR3nt: TGTGCCACCAGCAATCAGTCCAATCAGCCCCAGCATTTT
CDR3aa: CATSNQSNQPQHF
v_gene: TRBV15
abundance: once
j_gene: TRBJ1-5
d_gene: .

CDR3nt: TGTGCCAGTAGTACACAGGGGAATGAGCAGTTCTTC
CDR3aa: CASSTQGNEQFF
v_gene: TRBV19
abundance: .
j_gene: TRBJ2-1
d_gene: TRBD1

CDR3nt: TGCGCCAGCAGCGGAGGGTCTCCCAACAGGGGTGTCACTGAAGCTTTCTTT
CDR3aa: CASSGGSPNRGVTEAFF
v_gene: TRBV5-1
abundance: once
j_gene: TRBJ1-1
d_gene: TRBD1

CDR3nt: TGTGCCAGCTCGAGGGGAAACACCATATATTTT
CDR3aa: CASSRGNTIYF
v_gene: TRBV6-5
abundance: .
j_gene: TRBJ1-3
d_gene: .

CDR3nt: TGCGCCAGCAGCCGTAACAGGGGTACTGAAGCTTTCTTT
CDR3aa: CASSRNRGTEAFF
v_gene: TRBV5-1
abundance: .
j_gene: TRBJ1-1
d_gene: TRBD1

CDR3nt: TGTGCCAGCAGCGTAGAACAGGGGGGCGAGCAGTACTTC
CDR3aa: CASSVEQGGEQYF
v_gene: TRBV9
abundance: .
j_gene: TRBJ2-7
d_gene: TRBD1

CDR3nt: TGTGCCAGCAGCGTAGGTAATAGCGGGAGACCCGGGGAGCTGTTTTTT
CDR3aa: CASSVGNSGRPGELFF
v_gene: TRBV9
abundance: .
j_gene: TRBJ2-2
d_gene: TRBD2

CDR3nt: TGTGCCAGCAGCCAATCTGGGGGCCGAGCCTATGGCTACACCTTC
CDR3aa: CASSQSGGRAYGYTF
v_gene: TRBV3-1/TRBV3-2
abundance: .
j_gene: TRBJ1-2
d_gene: .

CDR3nt: TGTGCCAGTACGGGGGGCCGCCCCTGGGCAGGATATGGCTACACCTTC
CDR3aa: CASTGGRPWAGYGYTF
v_gene: TRBV19
abundance: .
j_gene: TRBJ1-2
d_gene: .

CDR3nt: TGTGCCAGCAGTGCCTCCGGGACAGGGCCCTACGAGCAGTACTTC
CDR3aa: CASSASGTGPYEQYF
v_gene: TRBV28
abundance: .
j_gene: TRBJ2-7
d_gene: TRBD1

CDR3nt: TGCGCCAGCAGCCCCGGGGCTAGCGGAGTTCCTAAGGAGTACTTC
CDR3aa: CASSPGASGVPKEYF
v_gene: TRBV5-1
abundance: .
j_gene: TRBJ2-7
d_gene: TRBD2

CDR3nt: TGTGCCAGCGCCCCACAGGGGTATCAGCCCCAGCATTTT
CDR3aa: CASAPQGYQPQHF
v_gene: TRBV6-5
abundance: .
j_gene: TRBJ1-5
d_gene: TRBD1

CDR3nt: TGTGCCAGCAGCCACTCCGAGGGCACAGATACGCAGTATTTT
CDR3aa: CASSHSEGTDTQYF
v_gene: TRBV7-9
abundance: .
j_gene: TRBJ2-3
d_gene: .

CDR3nt: TGTGCCAGCAGCAAAAATCCCCCAGAGGGTGGTTCACCCCTCCACTTT
CDR3aa: CASSKNPPEGGSPLHF
v_gene: TRBV7-3
abundance: .
j_gene: TRBJ1-6
d_gene: .

CDR3nt: TGTGCCATCAGTGAAAGGCAGGGGGGTGAAAAACTGTTTTTT
CDR3aa: CAISERQGGEKLFF
v_gene: TRBV10-3
abundance: .
j_gene: TRBJ1-4
d_gene: TRBD1

CDR3nt: TGTGCCAGCAGTTACACGACCGGGACAGGGTGGCACGAGCAGTACTTC
CDR3aa: CASSYTTGTGWHEQYF
v_gene: TRBV6-5
abundance: few
j_gene: TRBJ2-7
d_gene: TRBD1

CDR3nt: TGTGCCAGCAGTTTCGGGCGGATGGGGGGTAATCAGCCCCAGCATTTT
CDR3aa: CASSFGRMGGNQPQHF
v_gene: TRBV28
abundance: .
j_gene: TRBJ1-5
d_gene: .

CDR3nt: TGTGCCAGTTCGCCACGGGGAGTTCAAACAGATACGCAGTATTTT
CDR3aa: CASSPRGVQTDTQYF
v_gene: TRBV19
abundance: .
j_gene: TRBJ2-3
d_gene: .

CDR3nt: TGTGCCAGCAGCGCCTACAGGGGAGAGTATGGCTACACCTTC
CDR3aa: CASSAYRGEYGYTF
v_gene: TRBV9
abundance: once
j_gene: TRBJ1-2
d_gene: TRBD1

CDR3nt: TGCGCCAGCAGCCCCGGGACTCCTGACGGGACCCAGTACTTC
CDR3aa: CASSPGTPDGTQYF
v_gene: TRBV5-1
abundance: once
j_gene: TRBJ2-5
d_gene: .

CDR3nt: TGCGCCAGCAGCTTGGAGGCCAACGGGGGGTATGGCTACACCTTC
CDR3aa: CASSLEANGGYGYTF
v_gene: TRBV5-1
abundance: .
j_gene: TRBJ1-2
d_gene: .